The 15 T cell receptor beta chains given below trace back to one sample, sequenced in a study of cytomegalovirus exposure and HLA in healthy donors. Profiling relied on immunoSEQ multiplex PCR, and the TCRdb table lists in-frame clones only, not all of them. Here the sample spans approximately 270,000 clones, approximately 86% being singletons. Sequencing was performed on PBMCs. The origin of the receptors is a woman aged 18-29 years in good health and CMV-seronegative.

The DNA for the CDR3 is TGTGCCAGCAGTTTATTGGGACTAGCGGGGGGAGGAGAGACCCAGTACTTC. This gives the protein CASSLLGLAGGGETQYF. V usage is TRBV28 and J usage is TRBJ2-5, with 15 bases matching TRBD2. Germline trimming cut 1 base from V and 4 bases from J; bases unmatched to any gene: 4. The length of the CDR3 is 17 residues. CDR1 is MDHEN and CDR2 is SYDVKM in the germline V gene.

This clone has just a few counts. The CDR3 sequence is CASTGGAGQYF. In DNA, the CDR3 is TGTGCCAGCACGGGGGGCGCCGGGCAGTACTTC. This chain joins TRBV2 and TRBJ2-7; possibly TRBD2 for D (7 bases). The CDR3 extends over 11 amino acids. V lost 7 bases and J lost 9, with 13 bases in between. Looked up from germline, CDR1 is SNHLY and CDR2 is FYNNEI.

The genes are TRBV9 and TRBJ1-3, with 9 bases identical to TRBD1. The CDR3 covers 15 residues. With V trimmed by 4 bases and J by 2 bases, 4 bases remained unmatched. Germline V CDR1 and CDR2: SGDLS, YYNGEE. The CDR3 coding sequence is TGTGCCAGCAGCCCCAGGACAGGGGCTGGAAACACCATATATTTT. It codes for CASSPRTGAGNTIYF.

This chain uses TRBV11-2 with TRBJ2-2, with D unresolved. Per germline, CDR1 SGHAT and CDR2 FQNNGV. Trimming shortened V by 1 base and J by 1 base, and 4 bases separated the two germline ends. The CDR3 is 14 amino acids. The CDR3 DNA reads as TGTGCCAGCAGCTTAGCAGGGAACACCGGGGAGCTGTTTTTT. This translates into CASSLAGNTGELFF.

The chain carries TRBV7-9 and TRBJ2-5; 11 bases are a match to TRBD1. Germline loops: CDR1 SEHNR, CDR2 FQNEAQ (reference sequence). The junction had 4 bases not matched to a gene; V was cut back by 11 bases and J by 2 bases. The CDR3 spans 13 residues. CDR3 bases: TGTGCCTGGGACAGGGGGGATCAAGAGACCCAGTACTTC. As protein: CAWDRGDQETQYF.

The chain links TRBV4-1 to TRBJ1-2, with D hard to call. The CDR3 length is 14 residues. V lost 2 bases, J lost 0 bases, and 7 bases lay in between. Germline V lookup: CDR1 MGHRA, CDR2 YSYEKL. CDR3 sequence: CASSQSPANYGYTF. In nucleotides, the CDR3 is TGCGCCAGCAGCCAAAGCCCTGCTAACTATGGCTACACCTTC.

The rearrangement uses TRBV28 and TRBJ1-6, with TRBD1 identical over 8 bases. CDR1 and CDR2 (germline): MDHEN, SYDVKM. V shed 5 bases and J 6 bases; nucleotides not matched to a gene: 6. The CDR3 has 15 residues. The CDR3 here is CASSPGTGFNSPLHF. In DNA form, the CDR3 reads TGTGCCAGCAGTCCCGGGACAGGTTTTAATTCACCCCTCCACTTT.

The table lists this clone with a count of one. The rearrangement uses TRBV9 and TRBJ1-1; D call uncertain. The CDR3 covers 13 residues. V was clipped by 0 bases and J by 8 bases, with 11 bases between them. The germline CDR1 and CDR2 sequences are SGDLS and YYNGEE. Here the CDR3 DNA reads TGTGCCAGCAGCGTAGGACTGCCCCACGAAGCTTTCTTT. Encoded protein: CASSVGLPHEAFF. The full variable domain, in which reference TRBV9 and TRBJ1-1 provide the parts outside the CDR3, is DSGVTQTPKHLITATGQRVTLRCSPRSGDLSVYWYQQSLDQGLQFLIQYYNGEERAKGNILERFSAQQFPDLHSELNLSSLELGDSALYFCASSVGLPHEAFFGQGTRLTVV.

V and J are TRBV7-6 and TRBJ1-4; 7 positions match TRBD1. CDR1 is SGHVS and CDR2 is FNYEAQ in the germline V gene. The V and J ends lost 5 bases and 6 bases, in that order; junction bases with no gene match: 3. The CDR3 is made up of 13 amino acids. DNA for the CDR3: TGTGCCAGCAGCCAAGACAGGGATGAAAAACTGTTTTTT. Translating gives CASSQDRDEKLFF.

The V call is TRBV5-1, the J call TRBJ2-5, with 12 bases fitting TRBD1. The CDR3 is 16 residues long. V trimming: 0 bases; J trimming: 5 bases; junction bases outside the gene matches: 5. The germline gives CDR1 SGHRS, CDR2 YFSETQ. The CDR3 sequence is CASSLAGTGGQETQYF. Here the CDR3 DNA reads TGCGCCAGCAGCTTGGCAGGGACAGGGGGCCAGGAGACCCAGTACTTC.

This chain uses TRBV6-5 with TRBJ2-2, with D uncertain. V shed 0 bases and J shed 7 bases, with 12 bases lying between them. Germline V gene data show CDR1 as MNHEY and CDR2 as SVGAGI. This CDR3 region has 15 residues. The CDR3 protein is CASSYSFGPGGELFF. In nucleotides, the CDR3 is TGTGCCAGCAGTTACTCGTTTGGGCCCGGCGGGGAGCTGTTTTTT.

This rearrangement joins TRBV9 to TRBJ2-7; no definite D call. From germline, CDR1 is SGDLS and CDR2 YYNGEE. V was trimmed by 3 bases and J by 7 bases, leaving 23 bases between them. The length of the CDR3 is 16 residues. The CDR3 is CASSASADSLLREQYF. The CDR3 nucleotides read TGTGCCAGCAGCGCGTCTGCCGACTCACTCCTTAGGGAGCAGTACTTC.

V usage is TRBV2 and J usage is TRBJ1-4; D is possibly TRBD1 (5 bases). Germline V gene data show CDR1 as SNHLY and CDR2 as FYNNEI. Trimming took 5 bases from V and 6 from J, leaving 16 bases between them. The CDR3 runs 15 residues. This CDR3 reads CASSPTRGGYEKLFF. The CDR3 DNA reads TGTGCCAGCAGTCCGACCCGGGGGGGGTATGAAAAACTGTTTTTT.

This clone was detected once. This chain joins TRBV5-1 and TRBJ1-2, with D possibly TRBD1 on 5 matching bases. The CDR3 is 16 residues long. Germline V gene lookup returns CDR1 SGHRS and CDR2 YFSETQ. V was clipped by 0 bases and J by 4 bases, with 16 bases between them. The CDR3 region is CASSLARDSGTYGYTF. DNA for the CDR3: TGCGCCAGCAGCTTGGCTAGGGACTCAGGGACCTATGGCTACACCTTC.

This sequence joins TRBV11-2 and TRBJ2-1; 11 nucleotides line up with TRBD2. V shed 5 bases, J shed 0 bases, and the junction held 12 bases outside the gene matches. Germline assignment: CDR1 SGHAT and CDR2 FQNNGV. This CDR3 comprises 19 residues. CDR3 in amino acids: CASSASGRLPASSYNEQFF. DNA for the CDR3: TGTGCCAGCAGCGCTAGCGGGAGGTTACCTGCTAGCTCCTACAATGAGCAGTTCTTC.